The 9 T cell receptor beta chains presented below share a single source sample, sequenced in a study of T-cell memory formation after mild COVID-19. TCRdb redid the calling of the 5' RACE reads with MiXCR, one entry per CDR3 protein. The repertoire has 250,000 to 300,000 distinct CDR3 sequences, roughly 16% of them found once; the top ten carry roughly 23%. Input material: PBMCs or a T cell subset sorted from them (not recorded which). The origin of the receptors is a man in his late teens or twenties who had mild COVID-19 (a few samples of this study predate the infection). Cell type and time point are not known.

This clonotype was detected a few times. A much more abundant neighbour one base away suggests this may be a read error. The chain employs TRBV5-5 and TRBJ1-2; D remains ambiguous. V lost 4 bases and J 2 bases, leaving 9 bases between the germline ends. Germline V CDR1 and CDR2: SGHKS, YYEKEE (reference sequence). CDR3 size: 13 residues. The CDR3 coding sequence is TGTGCCAGCAGCCCCGACACAAACTATGGCTACACCTTC. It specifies CASSPDTNYGYTF.

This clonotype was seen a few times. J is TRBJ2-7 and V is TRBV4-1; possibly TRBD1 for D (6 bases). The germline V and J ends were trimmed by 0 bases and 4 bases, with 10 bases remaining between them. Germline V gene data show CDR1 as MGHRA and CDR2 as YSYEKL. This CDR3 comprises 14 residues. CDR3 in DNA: TGCGCCAGCAGCCAAGAACTGGGGGCGTACGAGCAGTACGTC. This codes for CASSQELGAYEQYV.

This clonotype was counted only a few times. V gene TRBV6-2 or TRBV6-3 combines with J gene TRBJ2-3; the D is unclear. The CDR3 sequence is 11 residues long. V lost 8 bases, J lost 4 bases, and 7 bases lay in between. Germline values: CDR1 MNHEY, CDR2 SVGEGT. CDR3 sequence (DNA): TGTGCCAGCGGCCAGTCAGATACGCAGTATTTT. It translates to CASGQSDTQYF.

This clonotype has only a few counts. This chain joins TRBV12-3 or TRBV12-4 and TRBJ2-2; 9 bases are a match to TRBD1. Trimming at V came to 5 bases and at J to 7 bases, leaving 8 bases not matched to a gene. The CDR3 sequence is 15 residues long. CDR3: CASSRWTGVGGELFF. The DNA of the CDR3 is TGTGCCAGCAGTCGATGGACAGGGGTCGGCGGGGAGCTGTTTTTT.

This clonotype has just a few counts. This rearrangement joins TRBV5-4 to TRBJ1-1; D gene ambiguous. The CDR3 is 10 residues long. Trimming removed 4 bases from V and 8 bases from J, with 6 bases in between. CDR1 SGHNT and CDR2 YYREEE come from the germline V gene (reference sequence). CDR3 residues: CASSGSEAFF. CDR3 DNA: TGTGCCAGCAGCGGGTCGGAAGCTTTCTTT.

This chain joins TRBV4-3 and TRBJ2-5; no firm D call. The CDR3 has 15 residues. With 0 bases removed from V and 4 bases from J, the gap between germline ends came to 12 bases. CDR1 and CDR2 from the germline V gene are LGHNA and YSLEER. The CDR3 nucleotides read TGCGCCAGCAGCCAAGATCCCTTAGTCCGAGAGACCCAGTACTTC. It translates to CASSQDPLVRETQYF.

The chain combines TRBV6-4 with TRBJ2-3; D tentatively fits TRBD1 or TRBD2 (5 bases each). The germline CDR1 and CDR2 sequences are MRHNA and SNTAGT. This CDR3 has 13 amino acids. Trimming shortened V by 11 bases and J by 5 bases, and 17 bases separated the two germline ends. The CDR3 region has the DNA TGTGCCTACGAGGGGCATGTTGGAGATACGCAGTATTTT. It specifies CAYEGHVGDTQYF.

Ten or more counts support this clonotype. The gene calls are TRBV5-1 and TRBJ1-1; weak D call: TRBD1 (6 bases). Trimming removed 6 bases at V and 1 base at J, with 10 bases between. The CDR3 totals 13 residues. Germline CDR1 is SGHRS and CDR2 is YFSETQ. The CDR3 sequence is CASKVQGNTEAFF. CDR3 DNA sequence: TGCGCCAGCAAGGTACAGGGGAACACTGAAGCTTTCTTT.

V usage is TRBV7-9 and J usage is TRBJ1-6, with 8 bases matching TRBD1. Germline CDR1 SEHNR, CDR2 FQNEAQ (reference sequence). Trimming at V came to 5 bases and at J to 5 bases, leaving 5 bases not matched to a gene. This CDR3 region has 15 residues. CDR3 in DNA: TGTGCCAGCAGCACCCGACAGGGGAATAATTCACCCCTCCACTTT. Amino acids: CASSTRQGNNSPLHF.